The 28 T cell receptor beta chains below come from one sample, sequenced in a study of cytomegalovirus exposure and HLA in healthy donors. 13 Jbeta primers and 60 Vbeta primers were used for the PCR. Repertoires were generated with immunoSEQ multiplex PCR, while TCRdb's copy carries only in-frame clones and drops some. The table includes about 200,000 clones, roughly 80% detected once. Sequencing was carried out using PBMCs. Receptor source: a man aged 50-59 years in good health and CMV-seronegative.

The rearrangement joins TRBV7-3 to TRBJ2-5; TRBD2 aligns across 7 bases. Germline V gives CDR1 SGHTA, CDR2 FQGTGA. V trimming: 0 bases; J trimming: 4 bases; junction bases outside the gene matches: 5. The CDR3 consists of 15 residues. The CDR3 protein is CASSLTAGRRETQYF. The CDR3 DNA sequence: TGTGCCAGCAGCTTAACAGCGGGGAGAAGAGAGACCCAGTACTTC.

The chain recombines TRBV19 with TRBJ2-5; possibly TRBD1 for D (5 bases). The J call may be faulty, since TRBJ2-7 better matches the DNA end. The CDR3 totals 14 residues. In germline, CDR1 is LNHDA, CDR2 SQIVND (reference sequence). The CDR3 nucleotides are TGTGCCAGTAGTACCCAGGGAATGTATCACGAGCAGTACTTC. This codes for CASSTQGMYHEQYF.

The chain links TRBV4-1 to TRBJ1-5; 7 nucleotides match TRBD1. Per the germline V gene, CDR1 is MGHRA and CDR2 is YSYEKL. CDR3 length equals 17 residues. V was clipped by 1 base and J by 6 bases; unmatched bases: 12. The DNA of the CDR3 is TGCGCCAGCAGCCAAGGTGGCTTCCGGGACAGAGGTCAGCCCCAGCATTTT. This encodes CASSQGGFRDRGQPQHF.

The chain combines TRBV7-9 with TRBJ2-5; the match to TRBD1 covers 7 bases. The CDR3 length is 15 residues. Germline V gives CDR1 SEHNR, CDR2 FQNEAQ (reference sequence). The trim removed 5 bases at V and 5 bases at J, leaving 11 bases unmatched. DNA of the CDR3: TGTGCCAGCAGCACGGCGACAGGGCGGTTGGAGACCCAGTACTTC. It is translated as CASSTATGRLETQYF. The whole variable domain, filled in from reference TRBV7-9 and TRBJ2-5, reads DTGVSQNPRHKITKRGQNVTFRCDPISEHNRLYWYRQTLGQGPEFLTYFQNEAQLEKSRLLSDRFSAERPKGSFSTLEIQRTEQGDSAMYLCASSTATGRLETQYFGPGTRLLVL.

In the case of this clone: This same CDR3 is encoded by further DNA sequences in the sample. This chain uses TRBV9 with TRBJ2-2, with 7 positions matching TRBD2. The CDR3 is 12 residues long. Germline CDR1 is SGDLS and CDR2 is YYNGEE. V lost 7 bases, J lost 5 bases, and 2 bases stayed unmatched. This CDR3 is CASSGGTGELFF. The CDR3 DNA sequence: TGTGCCAGCTCGGGGGGAACCGGGGAGCTGTTTTTT.

The chain joins TRBV6-1 to TRBJ2-7, with TRBD2 matching over 8 bases. The CDR3 sequence is 15 residues long. CDR1 is MNHNS and CDR2 is SASEGT in the germline V gene. The junction had 11 bases not matched to a gene; V was cut back by 6 bases and J by 4 bases. The CDR3 DNA is TGTGCCAGCAGCAACCCTCCGGGGGGGGTTTACGAGCAGTACTTC. The encoded protein is CASSNPPGGVYEQYF.

CDR3 DNA sequence: TGTGCCAGCAGCTTAGACGGGAGCCGGTACGAGCAGTACTTC. It translates to CASSLDGSRYEQYF. V usage is TRBV7-2 and J usage is TRBJ2-5; possible D gene TRBD2, 6 bases. The closer fit of TRBJ2-7 to the DNA end suggests the J call may be wrong. CDR1 SGHTA and CDR2 FQGNSA come from the germline V gene. The CDR3 totals 14 residues.

The chain employs TRBV11-3 and TRBJ2-2; no definite D call. Germline V gives CDR1 SGHNT, CDR2 YENEEA. This CDR3 is 14 amino acids long. Deletions cut 5 bases from V and 6 bases from J, with 13 bases between. The DNA for the CDR3 is TGTGCCAGCAGCCTTTCGACCAGCGCCGGGGAGCTGTTTTTT. It translates to CASSLSTSAGELFF. Complete variable domain (other parts from reference TRBV11-3 and TRBJ2-2): EAGVVQSPRYKIIEKKQPVAFWCNPISGHNTLYWYLQNLGQGPELLIRYENEEAVDDSQLPKDRFSAERLKGVDSTLKIQPAELGDSAVYLCASSLSTSAGELFFGEGSRLTVL.

The chain combines TRBV6-5 with TRBJ2-1, with TRBD2 identical over 7 bases. This CDR3 has 16 amino acids. Trimming took 1 base from V and 4 from J; bases not matched to a gene: 7. Germline V gene data show CDR1 as MNHEY and CDR2 as SVGAGI. As DNA, the CDR3 is TGTGCCAGCAGTTACTTGTCCGGGGGGAAGTACAATGAGCAGTTCTTC. Translation: CASSYLSGGKYNEQFF.

The V gene is TRBV5-1, the J gene TRBJ2-5; D possibly corresponds to TRBD2 (6 bases). The CDR3 is made up of 15 amino acids. Trimming cost V 0 bases and J 4 bases, with 13 bases left between them. CDR1 is SGHRS, CDR2 YFSETQ, per germline. The CDR3 is CASSLVPGAGETQYF. CDR3 DNA: TGCGCCAGCAGCTTGGTTCCGGGAGCGGGAGAGACCCAGTACTTC.

This clone has just a few counts. The chain joins TRBV6-5 to TRBJ1-5; D is unresolved. CDR3 size: 15 residues. Deletions cut 7 bases from V and 5 bases from J, with 18 bases between. Germline lookup yields CDR1 MNHEY and CDR2 SVGAGI. In nucleotides, the CDR3 is TGTGCCAGCAAAATCACGGGGTCAGGCGATCAGCCCCAGCATTTT. It yields the protein CASKITGSGDQPQHF.

Note on this clone: One end of the junction fails to match germline, which may point to a read error. Here the CDR3 reads CSSSRYMTF. CDR3 DNA: TGTTCCAGCAGCCGCTATATGACCTTC. The rearrangement uses TRBV7-9 and TRBJ1-2; no firm D call. This CDR3 has 9 amino acids. The germline gives CDR1 SEHNR, CDR2 FQNEAQ (reference sequence). Using reference TRBV7-9 and TRBJ1-2 for the parts outside the CDR3, the full variable domain is DTGVSQNPRHKITKRGQNVTFRCDPISEHNRLYWYRQTLGQGPEFLTYFQNEAQLEKSRLLSDRFSAERPKGSFSTLEIQRTEQGDSAMYLCSSSRYMTFGSGTRLTVV.

J is TRBJ2-5 and V is TRBV29-1; D gene uncertain. V lost 6 bases and J lost 1, with 9 bases in between. Germline V CDR1 and CDR2: SQVTM, ANQGSEA. The CDR3 spans 12 residues. CDR3 sequence (DNA): TGCAGCGTCATCCGGAGCCAAGAGACCCAGTACTTC. It specifies CSVIRSQETQYF.

V usage is TRBV7-8 and J usage is TRBJ2-7, with TRBD2 matching 14 bases. The V and J ends lost 3 bases and 4 bases, in that order; junction bases with no gene match: 2. There are 15 residues in the CDR3. In germline, CDR1 is SGHVS, CDR2 FQNEAQ. DNA for the CDR3: TGTGCCAGCAGCTTCGGACTAGCGGGAGGATACGAGCAGTACTTC. It is translated as CASSFGLAGGYEQYF.

This clone was counted a single time. V and J are TRBV13 and TRBJ2-5; maybe TRBD1 (5 bases). CDR1 and CDR2 from the germline V gene are PRHDT and FYEKMQ (reference sequence). The CDR3 is 14 amino acids. V was clipped by 0 bases and J by 1 base, with 6 bases between them. DNA for the CDR3: TGTGCCAGCAGCTTAGGAGACAGCCAAGAGACCCAGTACTTC. This codes for CASSLGDSQETQYF.

This chain links TRBV28 with TRBJ2-1; TRBD2 is a possible D gene (6 bases). The CDR3 extends over 16 amino acids. Trimming removed 8 bases from V and 5 bases from J, with 22 bases in between. Germline V gene data show CDR1 as MDHEN and CDR2 as SYDVKM. The CDR3 region is CASVGVRRGADNEQFF. CDR3 sequence (DNA): TGTGCCAGCGTAGGGGTCCGGAGGGGCGCGGACAATGAGCAGTTCTTC.

The chain couples TRBV28 to TRBJ2-7, with D uncertain. Germline V CDR1 and CDR2: MDHEN, SYDVKM. The CDR3 covers 13 residues. V lost 3 bases to trimming and J lost 3 bases, with 9 bases between them. The CDR3 spells CASSLLENYEQYF. The CDR3 DNA reads TGTGCCAGCAGTTTGTTGGAGAACTACGAGCAGTACTTC.

V usage is TRBV6-4 and J usage is TRBJ2-2, with unresolved D. The CDR3 spans 16 residues. The V end was cut by 4 bases, the J end by 5 bases, with 17 bases between. Germline-derived CDR1 and CDR2 are MRHNA and SNTAGT. As DNA, the CDR3 is TGTGCCAGCAGTGCCCAGGTCGGTGTCAGTACCGGGGAGCTGTTTTTT. Translation: CASSAQVGVSTGELFF.

This chain links TRBV28 with TRBJ2-1; 7 bases line up with TRBD1. This CDR3 is 14 amino acids long. CDR1 and CDR2 from the germline V gene are MDHEN and SYDVKM. J was trimmed by 7 bases and V by 7 bases; bases with no gene match: 10. The CDR3 spells CASTLQGSGNEQFF. DNA of the CDR3: TGTGCCAGCACACTACAGGGGTCGGGGAATGAGCAGTTCTTC.

This rearrangement joins TRBV11-2 to TRBJ2-1, with D perhaps TRBD2 (5 bases). This CDR3 comprises 15 residues. Trimming cost V 5 bases and J 9 bases, with 20 bases left between them. Germline CDR1 and CDR2: SGHAT and FQNNGV. This CDR3 is CASSPRRARGSEQFF. As DNA, the CDR3 is TGTGCCAGCAGCCCCCGGCGGGCAAGAGGGTCTGAGCAGTTCTTC.

V gene TRBV5-1 combines with J gene TRBJ2-3; tentatively, D is TRBD1 (5 bases). CDR1 is SGHRS and CDR2 is YFSETQ in the germline V gene. The CDR3 totals 15 residues. V lost 4 bases to trimming and J lost 5 bases, with 17 bases between them. The CDR3 DNA follows: TGCGCCAGCAGCCCCTTTCAGGGCTGGGTAGATACGCAGTATTTT. It translates to CASSPFQGWVDTQYF.

The gene calls are TRBV6-1 and TRBJ1-4; possible D gene TRBD1, 6 bases. Germline V lookup: CDR1 MNHNS, CDR2 SASEGT. V was cut by 3 bases and J by 7 bases, with 9 bases left in between. The CDR3 covers 13 residues. This chain's CDR3 is CASSDRGGEKLFF. DNA for the CDR3: TGTGCCAGCAGTGACAGGGGCGGTGAAAAACTGTTTTTT.

V gene TRBV28 combines with J gene TRBJ2-5, with TRBD1 matching 9 bases. Germline CDR1 MDHEN, CDR2 SYDVKM. The CDR3 runs 15 residues. Losses at the gene ends were 5 bases for V and 3 bases for J; bases not matched to a gene: 7. This CDR3 reads CASSHSGTGKETQYF. CDR3 DNA: TGTGCCAGCAGTCACTCTGGGACAGGGAAAGAGACCCAGTACTTC.

V is TRBV10-1 and J is TRBJ2-5; the D gene is possibly TRBD2 (6 bases). The CDR3 sequence is 14 residues long. V dropped 0 bases and J dropped 4 bases, with 9 bases sitting between them. Germline V gives CDR1 WNHNN, CDR2 SYGVQD (reference sequence). The chain's CDR3 is CASSESPGVETQYF. In DNA, the CDR3 is TGCGCCAGCAGTGAGTCTCCGGGGGTAGAGACCCAGTACTTC.

The V call is TRBV7-3, the J call TRBJ1-1; 7 bases map to TRBD1. The CDR3 sequence is 14 residues long. Germline V gene lookup returns CDR1 SGHTA and CDR2 FQGTGA. The junction had 6 bases not matched to a gene; V was cut back by 4 bases and J by 4 bases. CDR3 residues: CASSSTGLGTEAFF. CDR3 DNA sequence: TGTGCCAGCAGCTCGACAGGGTTGGGCACTGAAGCTTTCTTT. The complete variable domain, with remaining parts taken from reference TRBV7-3 and TRBJ1-1, reads GAGVSQTPSNKVTEKGKYVELRCDPISGHTALYWYRQSLGQGPEFLIYFQGTGAADDSGLPNDRFFAVRPEGSVSTLKIQRTERGDSAVYLCASSSTGLGTEAFFGQGTRLTVV.

The V and J genes are TRBV7-3 and TRBJ2-1; tentative D call: TRBD1 (6 bases). Germline CDR1 SGHTA, CDR2 FQGTGA. The CDR3 spans 13 residues. The germline V and J ends were trimmed by 5 bases and 5 bases, with 10 bases remaining between them. The CDR3 DNA is TGTGCCAGCAGCCCCAGGGACAACAATGAGCAGTTCTTC. This encodes CASSPRDNNEQFF.

This clone has just a few counts. The V gene is TRBV9, the J gene TRBJ2-5; TRBD2 aligns across 8 bases. Gene TRBJ2-7 matches the end of the DNA better, so the J call may be wrong. Germline CDR1 is SGDLS and CDR2 is YYNGEE. The CDR3 is made up of 15 amino acids. CDR3 protein: CASSVGSGAPYEQYF. The CDR3 region has the DNA TGTGCCAGCAGCGTAGGTAGCGGGGCCCCCTACGAGCAGTACTTC.

This clone was seen a few times. The chain carries TRBV5-1 and TRBJ2-7; TRBD1 agrees at 9 bases. Trimming cost V 4 bases and J 5 bases; bases outside gene matches: 7. There are 14 residues in the CDR3. CDR1 is SGHRS and CDR2 is YFSETQ in the germline V gene. DNA of the CDR3: TGCGCCAGCAGCCCTAACAGGGGGCACAACGAGCAGTACTTC. Its translation: CASSPNRGHNEQYF.